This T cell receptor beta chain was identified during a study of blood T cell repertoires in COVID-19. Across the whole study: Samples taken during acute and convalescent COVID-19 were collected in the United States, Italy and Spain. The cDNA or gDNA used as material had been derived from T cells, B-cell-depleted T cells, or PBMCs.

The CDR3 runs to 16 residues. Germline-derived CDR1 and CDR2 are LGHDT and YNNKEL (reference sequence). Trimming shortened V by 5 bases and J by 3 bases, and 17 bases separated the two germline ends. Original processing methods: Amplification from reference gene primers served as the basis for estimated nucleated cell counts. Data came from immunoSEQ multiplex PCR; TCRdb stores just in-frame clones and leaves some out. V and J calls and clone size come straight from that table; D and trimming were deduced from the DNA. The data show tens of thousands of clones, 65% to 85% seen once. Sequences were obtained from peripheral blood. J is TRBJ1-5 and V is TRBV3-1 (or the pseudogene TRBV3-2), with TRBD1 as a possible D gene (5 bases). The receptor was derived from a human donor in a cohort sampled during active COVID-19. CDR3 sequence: CASSASSGGFNQPQHF. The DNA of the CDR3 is TGTGCCAGCAGCGCATCGTCGGGGGGGTTCAATCAGCCCCAGCATTTT.